These 19 T cell receptor beta chains were all obtained from the same sample, sequenced in a study of blood T cell repertoires in COVID-19. The table came from immunoSEQ multiplex PCR; TCRdb's copy has only in-frame clones and leaves some out. This table has 140,000 to 150,000 clones, over 80% appearing once. The sequenced sample was peripheral blood. All receptors come from a man aged 25-40 years with COVID-19, enrolled during active disease.

V is TRBV7-2 and J is TRBJ1-4, with D uncertain. CDR1 is SGHTA, CDR2 FQGNSA, per germline. This CDR3 is 15 amino acids long. The ends were cut back, 5 bases at V and 4 bases at J, with 14 bases in the middle. The CDR3 region is CASSRTGTNNEKLFF. CDR3 nucleotide sequence: TGTGCCAGCAGCCGTACCGGAACTAATAATGAAAAACTGTTTTTT.

The genes are TRBV13 and TRBJ2-3; D possibly corresponds to TRBD2 (5 bases). The germline V gene encodes CDR1 PRHDT and CDR2 FYEKMQ (reference sequence). The CDR3 runs 15 residues. The V gene lost 0 bases and the J gene lost 4 bases, with 11 bases spanning the gap. This chain's CDR3 is CASSLGGRAADTQYF. CDR3 DNA: TGTGCCAGCAGCTTAGGTGGGAGAGCCGCAGATACGCAGTATTTT.

The chain uses TRBV11-3 and TRBJ2-1; maybe TRBD1 (7 bases). V was shortened by 3 bases and J by 6 bases, with 18 bases between the two germline ends. This CDR3 contains 16 residues. The V gene's germline CDR1 is SGHNT and CDR2 YENEEA. This chain's CDR3 is CASSFDRVRGINEQFF. CDR3 DNA: TGTGCCAGCAGCTTCGACAGGGTTCGGGGGATCAATGAGCAGTTCTTC.

The rearrangement joins TRBV24-1 to TRBJ2-1; TRBD2 matches 11 bases. The ends lost 5 bases at V and 4 bases at J; junction bases unmatched: 6. From germline, CDR1 is KGHDR and CDR2 SFDVKD. The CDR3 has 16 amino acids. CDR3 bases: TGTGCCACCAGTGGAACCGGGACTAGCGGTTACAATGAGCAGTTCTTC. It encodes CATSGTGTSGYNEQFF.

V usage is TRBV15 and J usage is TRBJ2-7; tentatively, D is TRBD1 (5 bases). CDR1 and CDR2 (germline): LNHNV, YYDKDF (reference sequence). The CDR3 has 16 residues. The V and J ends lost 4 bases and 0 bases respectively, with 16 bases between them. The CDR3 DNA is TGTGCCACCAGCAAAGGAGAGACAGCGAGCTCCTACGAGCAGTACTTC. It is translated as CATSKGETASSYEQYF.

This chain links TRBV10-3 with TRBJ1-4, with D unresolved. Trimming took off 2 bases at V and 5 bases at J, with 6 bases between the two ends. Germline V gene data show CDR1 as ENHRY and CDR2 as SYGVKD. The CDR3 is made up of 13 amino acids. The CDR3 region is CAISERVNEKLFF. As DNA, the CDR3 is TGTGCCATCAGTGAGAGAGTCAATGAAAAACTGTTTTTT.

The chain combines TRBV24-1 with TRBJ1-1; D gene ambiguous. Trimming took off 9 bases at V and 6 bases at J, with 16 bases between the two ends. CDR1 is KGHDR, CDR2 SFDVKD, per germline. The CDR3 extends over 13 amino acids. CDR3 sequence (DNA): TGTGCCACCTCCTCCCCCGGGATCCCTGAAGCTTTCTTT. Translation gives CATSSPGIPEAFF.

This clone was seen once. CDR3 in DNA: TGTGCCAGTAGTAGGACAGGCTGGAACACTGAAGCTTTCTTT. This gives the protein CASSRTGWNTEAFF. The gene calls are TRBV19 and TRBJ1-1; 7 bases fit TRBD1. CDR1 and CDR2 (germline): LNHDA, SQIVND (reference sequence). The CDR3 loop spans 14 amino acids. V lost 4 bases, J lost 1 base, and 3 bases stayed unmatched.

V usage is TRBV3-1 (or the pseudogene TRBV3-2) and J usage is TRBJ1-2; D is unclear. Germline V gives CDR1 LGHDT, CDR2 YNNKEL (reference sequence). This CDR3 has 14 residues. The germline V and J ends were trimmed by 0 bases and 4 bases, with 9 bases remaining between them. CDR3 sequence reads: CASSQDLLSYGYTF. The CDR3 DNA sequence: TGTGCCAGCAGCCAAGATTTGCTCAGCTATGGCTACACCTTC.

Only one count was recorded for this clone. The J gene is TRBJ2-7, the V gene TRBV29-1; D perhaps matches TRBD2 (5 bases). CDR1 is SQVTM and CDR2 is ANQGSEA in the germline V gene. V was cut by 4 bases and J by 6 bases, with 10 bases left in between. The CDR3 runs to 11 residues. The CDR3 nucleotides are TGCAGCGTTGCGGAGGCAGCCGAGCAGTACTTC. Its translation is CSVAEAAEQYF.

The gene calls are TRBV6-5 and TRBJ2-3; 12 bases align to TRBD2. The CDR3 runs 16 residues. Trimming cost V 4 bases and J 2 bases; bases outside gene matches: 4. Germline lookup yields CDR1 MNHEY and CDR2 SVGAGI. The CDR3 reads CASSSRLAGDTDTQYF. The CDR3 DNA sequence: TGTGCCAGCAGTTCGAGACTAGCGGGAGACACAGATACGCAGTATTTT.

The rearrangement links TRBV7-9 to TRBJ2-1; 10 nucleotides line up with TRBD2. Trimming took 0 bases from V and 8 from J; bases not matched to a gene: 7. In germline, CDR1 is SEHNR, CDR2 FQNEAQ (reference sequence). The CDR3 is 16 residues long. CDR3 sequence reads: CASSLALAGVGYEQFF. The DNA for the CDR3 is TGTGCCAGCAGCTTAGCGCTAGCGGGAGTGGGCTATGAGCAGTTCTTC. Together with reference TRBV7-9 and TRBJ2-1, the CDR3 gives the full variable domain: DTGVSQNPRHKITKRGQNVTFRCDPISEHNRLYWYRQTLGQGPEFLTYFQNEAQLEKSRLLSDRFSAERPKGSFSTLEIQRTEQGDSAMYLCASSLALAGVGYEQFFGPGTRLTVL.

The rearrangement uses TRBV18 and TRBJ1-5; 7 positions agree with TRBD1. In germline, CDR1 is KGHSH, CDR2 LQKENI. The CDR3 extends over 15 amino acids. The junction had 7 bases not matched to a gene; V was cut back by 8 bases and J by 0 bases. In DNA form, the CDR3 reads TGTGCCAGCAATACTAGGGGGCCTAGCAATCAGCCCCAGCATTTT. This codes for CASNTRGPSNQPQHF. The whole variable domain, remainder taken from reference TRBV18 and TRBJ1-5, is NAGVMQNPRHLVRRRGQEARLRCSPMKGHSHVYWYRQLPEEGLKFMVYLQKENIIDESGMPKERFSAEFPKEGPSILRIQQVVRGDSAAYFCASNTRGPSNQPQHFGDGTRLSIL.

J is TRBJ2-3 and V is TRBV3-1 (or the pseudogene TRBV3-2); 10 positions agree with TRBD2. V was clipped by 4 bases and J by 4 bases; unmatched bases: 5. The CDR3 sequence is 15 residues long. Germline V gene data show CDR1 as LGHDT and CDR2 as YNNKEL (reference sequence). The CDR3 DNA sequence: TGTGCCAGCAGCCTCGAGCGGGAGGGGGCAGATACGCAGTATTTT. Translating it yields CASSLEREGADTQYF.

The chain has TRBV18 and TRBJ2-1; D remains unclear. V was cut by 1 base and J by 5 bases, with 6 bases left in between. This CDR3 contains 13 residues. CDR1 is KGHSH, CDR2 LQKENI, per germline. The CDR3 DNA reads TGTGCCAGCTCACCACAGCCTGACAATGAGCAGTTCTTC. This sequence encodes CASSPQPDNEQFF.

The gene calls are TRBV3-1 (or the pseudogene TRBV3-2) and TRBJ2-7; 8 bases align to TRBD2. V lost 4 bases, J lost 5 bases, and 10 bases stayed unmatched. Per the germline V gene, CDR1 is LGHDT and CDR2 is YNNKEL (reference sequence). The length of the CDR3 is 15 residues. The DNA of the CDR3 is TGTGCCAGCAGCCTAAAGAAACTAGCGGAAGACGAGCAGTACTTC. Translation: CASSLKKLAEDEQYF.

The gene calls are TRBV30 and TRBJ1-6; D call uncertain. Deletions cut 0 bases from V and 9 bases from J, with 12 bases between. The CDR3 is 14 amino acids. Looked up from germline, CDR1 is GTSNPN and CDR2 is SVGIG (reference sequence). The CDR3 DNA reads as TGTGCCTGGAGTGTAGGTTCGAGCGGTTCACCCCTCCACTTT. Amino acid sequence: CAWSVGSSGSPLHF.

J is TRBJ1-5 and V is TRBV6-5, with TRBD1 identical over 7 bases. CDR3 size: 15 residues. CDR1 is MNHEY and CDR2 is SVGAGI in the germline V gene. Losses at the gene ends were 6 bases for V and 4 bases for J; bases not matched to a gene: 9. The CDR3 is CASRSFLQGNQPQHF. The DNA of the CDR3 is TGTGCCAGCAGATCCTTTCTACAGGGGAATCAGCCCCAGCATTTT.

The V and J genes are TRBV6-2 or TRBV6-3 and TRBJ2-7; a weak D match, TRBD1 (6 bases). Germline V gives CDR1 MNHEY, CDR2 SVGEGT. The CDR3 contains 17 residues. V was pared by 1 base and J by 1 base, with 17 bases between. The CDR3 protein is CASSYYGFGTPSYEQYF. Here the CDR3 DNA reads TGTGCCAGCAGTTACTATGGGTTCGGGACACCGTCCTACGAGCAGTACTTC.